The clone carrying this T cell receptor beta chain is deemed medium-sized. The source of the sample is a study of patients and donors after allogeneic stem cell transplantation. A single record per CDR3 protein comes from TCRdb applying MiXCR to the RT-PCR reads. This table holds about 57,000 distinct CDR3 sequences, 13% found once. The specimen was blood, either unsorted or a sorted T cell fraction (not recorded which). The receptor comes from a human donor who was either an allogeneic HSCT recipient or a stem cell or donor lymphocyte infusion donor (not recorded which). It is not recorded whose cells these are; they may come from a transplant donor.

The CDR3 DNA reads TGTGCCAGCTCACCACCGGTACAGGGAGTCGGCTACACCTTC. Its translation is CASSPPVQGVGYTF. This chain connects TRBV18 to TRBJ1-2, with D maybe TRBD1 (6 bases). The CDR3 totals 14 residues. CDR1 KGHSH and CDR2 LQKENI come from the germline V gene. Trimming took off 0 bases at V and 8 bases at J, with 13 bases between the two ends.